This TCR beta chain appears in the sequencing data of a study of radiotherapy plus CTLA-4 blockade in lung cancer. At the level of the study: Objective responses were seen in 18% of patients, disease control in roughly 30%.

Overall study findings and caveats: TCR clones originating in tumors grew in number in blood after radiotherapy plus ipilimumab.

Germline CDR1 is SGHDN and CDR2 is FVKESK. CDR3 length equals 12 residues. V was pared by 5 bases and J by 3 bases, with 8 bases between. In its sample, this clone was seen a few times. Its antigen is currently unknown. Sequenced by immunoSEQ multiplex PCR; TCRdb stores in-frame clones only, minus some. The repertoire has about 80,000 clones, around 80% of them found once; the top ten carry 0.65% to 0.85%. The sequences come from peripheral blood, collected from a patient treated with radiotherapy plus ipilimumab. This clonotype originated in a human donor with non-small cell lung cancer who had stable disease on radiotherapy plus ipilimumab. V is TRBV14 and J is TRBJ2-7; no clear D. This chain's CDR3 is CASSGISYEQYF. In DNA, the CDR3 is TGTGCCAGCAGCGGGATTAGCTACGAGCAGTACTTC.